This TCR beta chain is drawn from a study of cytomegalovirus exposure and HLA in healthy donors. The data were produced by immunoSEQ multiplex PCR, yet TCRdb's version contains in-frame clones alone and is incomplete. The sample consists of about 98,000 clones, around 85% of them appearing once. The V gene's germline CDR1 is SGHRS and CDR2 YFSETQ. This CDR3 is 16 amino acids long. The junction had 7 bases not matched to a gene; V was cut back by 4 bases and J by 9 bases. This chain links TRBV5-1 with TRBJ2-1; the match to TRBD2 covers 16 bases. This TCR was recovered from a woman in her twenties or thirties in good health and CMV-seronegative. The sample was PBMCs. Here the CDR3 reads CASSTGLAGGPGEQFF. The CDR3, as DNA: TGCGCCAGCAGCACGGGACTAGCGGGGGGGCCGGGTGAGCAGTTCTTC.